This TCR beta chain is from a study of T cells in Graves' hyperthyroidism and ophthalmopathy (dated by TCRdb to the late 2010s). Background on the whole study: Peripheral blood was collected at initial diagnosis, before any treatment. TCR V-J signatures able to tell the groups apart were searched for in a discovery cohort of 90 to 100 patients, of whom more than 40 had Graves' ophthalmopathy and some 60 had stable Graves' hyperthyroidism. Prospective prediction of ophthalmopathy was tested in an independent validation cohort of fewer than 20 hyperthyroidism patients and around 16 patients who later progressed to ophthalmopathy. For training and testing, the approximately 92 patients in the discovery cohort were randomly divided in a 7:3 ratio. Thyroid tissue and blood T-cell repertoires from several Graves' hyperthyroidism patients were also compared in the study. After blood sampling, hyperthyroidism patients were treated with methimazole at a starting dose of 30 mg daily, and ophthalmopathy patients were treated with high-dose intravenous methylprednisolone. According to the paper, TCR Vbeta CDR3 sequencing was carried out on 135 peripheral blood samples, which came from about 45 ophthalmopathy, around 75 hyperthyroidism and roughly 17 progressor patients.

The TCR beta CDR3 regions were amplified from RNA transcripts. A first-round RT-PCR of the TCR CDR3 used the HTBI primer set with the Qiagen OneStep RT-PCR kit. A second multiplex PCR round built the libraries, followed by size selection and purification. Libraries were sequenced paired-end with 100 bp reads on an Illumina HiSeq2000. The study's processing was this. Raw data were processed with SOAPnuke, discarding reads with adapters, uncalled bases, mean Phred below 15, or no exact constant-primer or identifier match. COPE v1.2.5 was used to merge the high-quality paired reads, and each unique nucleotide sequence was defined as a clonotype. Clonotypes were aligned to IMGT TRBV, TRBD and TRBJ reference segments using MiTCR v1.1. Only V-J combinations with frequency above 0.0001, covering about 99% of repertoires, were analysed. The TCS score was defined as the ratio of F50 (clonal expansion) to E x V (chaos), calculated using BLOSUM62-based TCRdist between CDR3 peptides within each V-J. Welch's t-statistics and random forest reduced around 510 V-J features to 13, which were used in a naive Bayes classifier (R e1071). TCRdb reworked the public reads: Q25 trimming with fastp, MiXCR clone assembly, productive beta chains retained. One record per CDR3 amino acid sequence lists the most common genes and DNA. The V and J calls, along with clone size, are taken from TCRdb and not from the paper's own processing. Across this sample there are roughly 420,000 distinct CDR3 sequences, with about 15% seen only once. The ten largest clones represent 7.5% to 8% of the sample.

Stable Graves' hyperthyroidism was defined as no progression to ophthalmopathy during 18 months of follow-up. Hyperthyroidism patients were newly diagnosed, had a disease duration of under 2 months, and were aged 18 to 65 years. Exclusion was applied to patients with uncontrolled infections, other autoimmune diseases, pregnancy or lactation. Diagnoses relied on clinical symptoms, serum thyroxine and TRAb, thyroid ultrasound and orbital computed tomography. Ficoll-Paque density gradient centrifugation was used to isolate PBMCs from 10 ml of fresh peripheral blood. Total RNA was extracted using Trizol reagent, and RNA quality was assessed on an Agilent 2100 Bioanalyzer. Paper-wide results and their limitations: Most expanded thyroid clonotypes (frequency above 0.001) were also detected in blood, suggesting blood repertoires may reflect thyroid immune responses. A model built on a 13 V-J signature distinguished ophthalmopathy from stable hyperthyroidism, reaching 85% to 90% sensitivity and under 84% specificity in cross-validation and 80%/75% in testing. During validation, the model predicted progression to ophthalmopathy a median of approximately 6 months ahead of onset, with 70.59% sensitivity and 72.22% specificity. Sample size was not statistically predetermined, and investigators were not blinded to group allocation.

CDR1 is given as SNHLY and CDR2 as FYNNEI, both from the germline V gene. Trimming at the junction amounts to 2 bases on V and 8 bases on J, and the germline ends lie 13 bases apart. The CDR3, cysteine through phenylalanine, is 14 amino acids long. The retained sequence is limited to the CDR3, 42 bases, with the frame set at the first base. The table lists this clonotype with many counts. It lacks a known antigen. No quality values exist for individual bases; no much larger clone is one base distant. This TCR derives from a woman younger than 35 with Graves' hyperthyroidism. The chain was built from TRBV2 and TRBJ2-1, with a weak D call of TRBD1 (8 bases match). Input material: blood. The bases are TGTGCCAGCAGTGAACAGGGGGCGGGGGATGAGCAGTTCTTC. It specifies CASSEQGAGDEQFF. Outside the CDR3, residues come from the reference TRBV2 and TRBJ2-1 proteins, so the full variable domain is: EPEVTQTPSHQVTQMGQEVILRCVPISNHLYFYWYRQILGQKVEFLVSFYNNEISEKSEIFDDQFSVERPDGSNFTLKIRSTKLEDSAMYFCASSEQGAGDEQFFGPGTRLTVL.